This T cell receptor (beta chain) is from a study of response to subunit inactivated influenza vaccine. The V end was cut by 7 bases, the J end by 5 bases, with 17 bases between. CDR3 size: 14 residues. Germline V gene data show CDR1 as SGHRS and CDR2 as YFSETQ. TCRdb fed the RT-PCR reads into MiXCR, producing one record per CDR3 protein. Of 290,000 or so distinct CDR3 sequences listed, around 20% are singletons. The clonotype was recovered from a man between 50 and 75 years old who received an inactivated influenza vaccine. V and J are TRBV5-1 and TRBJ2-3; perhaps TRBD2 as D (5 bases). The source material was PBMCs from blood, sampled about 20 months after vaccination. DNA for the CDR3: TGCGCCAGCGCGCCCGGAGCGGTCGTAGATACGCAGTATTTT. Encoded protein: CASAPGAVVDTQYF.